This T cell receptor (beta chain) was recorded in a study of blood T cell repertoires in COVID-19. CDR1 and CDR2 (germline): SGHNT, YENEEA. The CDR3 totals 17 residues. Trimming pared 8 bases from V and 3 bases from J, leaving 23 bases between. In the original analysis: Nucleated cell counts were estimated from reference gene primer amplification. Generated by immunoSEQ multiplex PCR, the TCRdb table keeps only in-frame clones and is missing some. D and trimming were read from the DNA, whereas the V and J calls and clone size are those reported in that table. Of 250,000 or so clones in the sample, 84% were seen once.

The V gene is TRBV11-3, the J gene TRBJ2-1; tentative D call: TRBD2 (7 bases). This receptor was taken from a man aged 40-49 years who had recovered from COVID-19. The sample comprised peripheral blood. CDR3 DNA sequence: TGTGCCAGCGAGGGGGGGGAGCTCGGGAGTTACTACAATGAGCAGTTCTTC. Protein product: CASEGGELGSYYNEQFF.